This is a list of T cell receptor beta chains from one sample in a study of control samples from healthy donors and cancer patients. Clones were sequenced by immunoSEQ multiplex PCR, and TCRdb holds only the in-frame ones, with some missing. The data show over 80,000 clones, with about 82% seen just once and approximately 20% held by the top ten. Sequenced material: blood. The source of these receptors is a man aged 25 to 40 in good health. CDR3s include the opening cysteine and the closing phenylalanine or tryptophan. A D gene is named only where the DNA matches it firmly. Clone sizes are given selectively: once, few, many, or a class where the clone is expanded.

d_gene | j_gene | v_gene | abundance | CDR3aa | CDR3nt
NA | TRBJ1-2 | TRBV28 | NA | CASRPDWDYNYGYTF | TGTGCCAGCAGACCCGACTGGGATTATAACTATGGCTACACCTTC
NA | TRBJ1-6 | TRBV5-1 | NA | CASSLGGVNSPLHF | TGCGCCAGCAGCTTGGGTGGCGTTAATTCACCCCTCCACTTT
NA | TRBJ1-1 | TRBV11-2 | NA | CASSLRQGTLGNTEAFF | TGTGCCAGCAGCTTACGGCAGGGGACCCTGGGGAACACTGAAGCTTTCTTT
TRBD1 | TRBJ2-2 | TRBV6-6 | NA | CASWARQGVNTGELFF | TGTGCCAGTTGGGCTCGACAGGGGGTGAACACCGGGGAGCTGTTTTTT
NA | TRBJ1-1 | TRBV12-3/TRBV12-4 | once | CASSFFSNTEAFF | TGTGCCAGCAGTTTTTTCTCGAACACTGAAGCTTTCTTT
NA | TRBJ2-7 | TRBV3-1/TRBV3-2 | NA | CASSLRGVYEQYF | TGTGCCAGCTCCCTGCGGGGTGTCTACGAGCAGTACTTC
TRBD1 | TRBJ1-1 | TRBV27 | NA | CASLPILSGTGRQWGEAFF | TGTGCCAGCTTACCAATTCTATCCGGGACAGGGAGGCAGTGGGGCGAAGCTTTCTTT
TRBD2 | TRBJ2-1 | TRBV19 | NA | CASSWTSGALNNEQFF | TGTGCCAGTAGCTGGACTAGCGGGGCCCTAAACAATGAGCAGTTCTTC
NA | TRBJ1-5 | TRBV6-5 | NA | CASRGQQGSMQPQHF | TGTGCCAGCAGGGGTCAGCAGGGTTCGATGCAGCCCCAGCATTTT
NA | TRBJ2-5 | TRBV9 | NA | CASSVAGPGETQYF | TGTGCCAGCAGCGTAGCGGGACCGGGGGAGACCCAGTACTTC